Shown below are 10 T cell receptor beta chains from a single sample sequenced in a study of memory CD4+ T cells and cytomegalovirus serostatus. Single viable CD3+CD4+CD8-CD45RO+ cells were sorted as the memory CD4+ T cells. Profiled with immunoSEQ multiplex PCR; TCRdb holds only in-frame clones, not every one. The table has over 45,000 clones, more than 70% seen once. The specimen was memory CD4+ T cells from blood. The receptors were sampled from an adult in good health and CMV-seronegative. Some clones in this sample may be carry-over from other donors' samples.

This clone was seen more than once but under ten times. J is TRBJ2-2 and V is TRBV18, with 9 bases that match TRBD2. Germline V gene data show CDR1 as KGHSH and CDR2 as LQKENI. V trimming: 2 bases; J trimming: 6 bases; junction bases outside the gene matches: 4. The CDR3 runs to 15 residues. In nucleotides, the CDR3 is TGTGCCAGCTCACCAACAGTAGCGGGAGCCGGGGAGCTGTTTTTT. Its translation: CASSPTVAGAGELFF.

This clone was observed a few times. V and J are TRBV5-1 and TRBJ2-7; D ambiguous. CDR3 length: 13 residues. Trimming removed 0 bases at V and 4 bases at J, with 8 bases between. Germline loops: CDR1 SGHRS, CDR2 YFSETQ. As DNA, the CDR3 is TGCGCCAGCAGCTTGGAATCCGGGTACGAGCAGTACTTC. As protein: CASSLESGYEQYF.

The chain uses TRBV28 and TRBJ2-7; D unclear. The CDR3 runs to 12 residues. CDR1 and CDR2 (germline): MDHEN, SYDVKM. V was clipped by 2 bases and J by 6 bases, with 8 bases between them. DNA for the CDR3: TGTGCCAGCAGTTTAACCCGCTCCGAGCAGTACTTC. Encoded protein: CASSLTRSEQYF. The full variable domain, with the rest looked up from reference TRBV28 and TRBJ2-7, is DVKVTQSSRYLVKRTGEKVFLECVQDMDHENMFWYRQDPGLGLRLIYFSYDVKMKEKGDIPEGYSVSREKKERFSLILESASTNQTSMYLCASSLTRSEQYFGPGTRLTVT.

The chain joins TRBV7-8 to TRBJ2-7; 8 positions match TRBD1. With V trimmed by 1 base and J by 2 bases, 1 base remained unmatched. The CDR3 runs 14 residues. The germline gives CDR1 SGHVS, CDR2 FQNEAQ. The chain's CDR3 is CASSLVQGAYEQYF. CDR3 coding DNA: TGTGCCAGCAGCTTAGTACAGGGGGCCTACGAGCAGTACTTC. The entire variable domain, with the rest obtained from reference TRBV7-8 and TRBJ2-7, is as follows: GAGVSQSPRYKVAKRGQDVALRCDPISGHVSLFWYQQALGQGPEFLTYFQNEAQLDKSGLPSDRFFAERPEGSVSTLKIQRTQQEDSAVYLCASSLVQGAYEQYFGPGTRLTVT.

The chain combines TRBV28 with TRBJ1-5, with no clear D. This CDR3 has 17 amino acids. V lost 4 bases and J lost 2, with 18 bases in between. Germline CDR1 MDHEN, CDR2 SYDVKM. As DNA, the CDR3 is TGTGCCAGCAGTTCCCCGGCGCGGGGTTGGGGCAATCAGCCCCAGCATTTT. It specifies CASSSPARGWGNQPQHF.

V is TRBV6-5 and J is TRBJ1-1; no firm D call. Trimming shortened V by 6 bases and J by 3 bases, and 14 bases separated the two germline ends. There are 14 residues in the CDR3. Germline V gene lookup returns CDR1 MNHEY and CDR2 SVGAGI. This CDR3 is CASRGGKRYTEAFF. DNA of the CDR3: TGTGCCAGCAGGGGAGGGAAACGATACACTGAAGCTTTCTTT.

This clone was seen only once. V usage is TRBV12-5 and J usage is TRBJ1-5, with a possible D match to TRBD1 (5 bases). Trimming left V 0 bases short and J 2 bases short, with 8 bases between. In germline, CDR1 is LGHNT, CDR2 FRNRAP. This CDR3 spans 15 amino acids. CDR3 sequence reads: CASGLVRDGNQPQHF. The CDR3 DNA reads TGTGCTAGTGGTTTGGTAAGGGACGGCAATCAGCCCCAGCATTTT.

CDR3 region: CASSDSSDTQYF. CDR3 bases: TGTGCCAGCAGTGACTCTTCAGATACGCAGTATTTT. V gene TRBV2 combines with J gene TRBJ2-3; D gene ambiguous. In germline, CDR1 is SNHLY, CDR2 FYNNEI. Trimming removed 3 bases from V and 4 bases from J, with 5 bases in between. The CDR3 sequence is 12 residues long. Full variable domain (missing parts from reference TRBV2 and TRBJ2-3): EPEVTQTPSHQVTQMGQEVILRCVPISNHLYFYWYRQILGQKVEFLVSFYNNEISEKSEIFDDQFSVERPDGSNFTLKIRSTKLEDSAMYFCASSDSSDTQYFGPGTRLTVL.

This chain uses TRBV5-4 with TRBJ1-6, with unresolved D. The germline gives CDR1 SGHNT, CDR2 YYREEE (reference sequence). The germline V and J ends were trimmed by 2 bases and 10 bases, with 13 bases remaining between them. This CDR3 has 14 residues. CDR3 DNA sequence: TGTGCCAGCAGCTTATTTGGCTACGGGTCACCCCTCCACTTT. Translating gives CASSLFGYGSPLHF.

This chain connects TRBV28 to TRBJ2-7; no definite D call. The CDR3 spans 14 residues. The V and J ends lost 3 bases and 0 bases respectively, with 9 bases between them. Germline lookup yields CDR1 MDHEN and CDR2 SYDVKM. This chain's CDR3 is CASSLVTFSYEQYF. Here the CDR3 DNA reads TGTGCCAGCAGTTTGGTTACTTTCTCCTACGAGCAGTACTTC.